The sequence of this T cell receptor (beta chain) was determined in a study of graft-versus-host responses after intestinal transplantation. Sequencing was performed with immunoSEQ multiplex PCR; in TCRdb, only in-frame clones are kept and a portion is missing. The data hold about 110,000 clones, with more than 90% observed a single time. This clone showed up just once. The antigen remains undetermined. Other DNA sequences from this sample encode an identical CDR3 as well. Germline values: CDR1 SNHLY, CDR2 FYNNEI. This CDR3 spans 13 amino acids. Trimming left V 0 bases short and J 3 bases short, with 5 bases between. Study observations and caveats: Detected in recipient marrow were GvH clones, some of which were first observed in ileum or blood.

The chain combines TRBV2 with TRBJ1-1; D uncertain. This sample comprised unstimulated CD4+ T cells sorted from spleen or lymph node cells, obtained before transplant. This receptor was identified in a human donor who was the organ donor for an intestinal transplant. CDR3 in DNA: TGTGCCAGCAGTGAAGCGGAATACACTGAAGCTTTCTTT. Translated: CASSEAEYTEAFF.